The entry that follows covers one T cell receptor beta chain sequence. This CDR3 has 16 residues. V lost 5 bases to trimming and J lost 1 base, with 16 bases between them. Germline assignment: CDR1 MDHEN and CDR2 SYDVKM. The cohort excluded patients with autoimmune disease history or systemic immunosuppression. The repertoire was sequenced with immunoSEQ multiplex PCR; TCRdb's copy has only in-frame clones and lacks some. The sample has tens of thousands of clones, nearly 90% seen once. The data stem from a study of OX40 agonist ivuxolimab in advanced cancers. This TCR derives from an adult with an advanced solid tumor such as melanoma, head and neck, liver or kidney cancer. The sample was CD4+ or CD8+ T cells sorted from blood, taken in a trial of the OX40 agonist ivuxolimab. The chain couples TRBV28 to TRBJ2-3; tentative D call: TRBD1 (5 bases). The CDR3 coding sequence is TGTGCCAGCAGTCTACAGGAGAGCCTCGGCACAGATACGCAGTATTTT. This sequence encodes CASSLQESLGTDTQYF.